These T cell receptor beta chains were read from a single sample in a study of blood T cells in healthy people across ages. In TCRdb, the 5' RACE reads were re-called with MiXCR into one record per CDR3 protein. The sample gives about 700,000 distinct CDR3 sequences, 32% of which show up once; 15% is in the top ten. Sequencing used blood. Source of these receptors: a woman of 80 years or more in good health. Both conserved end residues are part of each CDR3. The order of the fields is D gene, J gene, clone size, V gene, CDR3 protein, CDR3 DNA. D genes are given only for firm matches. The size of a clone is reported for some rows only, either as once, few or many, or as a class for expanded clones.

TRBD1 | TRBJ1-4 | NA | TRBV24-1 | CATSAGQSPTNEKLFF | TGTGCCACCAGTGCGGGACAGTCTCCAACTAATGAAAAACTGTTTTTT
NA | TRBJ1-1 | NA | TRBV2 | CASSANRVQYTEAFF | TGTGCCAGCAGTGCCAACAGGGTCCAGTACACTGAAGCTTTCTTT
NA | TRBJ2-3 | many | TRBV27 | CASKGRGRTDTQYF | TGTGCCAGCAAGGGCAGGGGTAGGACAGATACGCAGTATTTT
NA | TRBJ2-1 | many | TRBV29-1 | CSVVPGDEQFF | TGCAGCGTTGTTCCGGGTGATGAGCAGTTCTTC
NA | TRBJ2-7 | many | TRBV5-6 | CASSRTGTTYEQYF | TGTGCCAGCAGTCGCACAGGGACCACCTACGAGCAGTACTTC
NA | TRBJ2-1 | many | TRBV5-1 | CASSLDAGYNEQFF | TGCGCCAGCAGCTTGGATGCGGGATACAATGAGCAGTTCTTC
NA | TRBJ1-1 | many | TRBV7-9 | CASSEGGGTEAFF | TGTGCCAGCAGTGAGGGGGGGGGCACTGAAGCTTTCTTT
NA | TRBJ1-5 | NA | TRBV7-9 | CASSLTGGTQPQHF | TGTGCCAGCAGCTTAACGGGAGGGACTCAGCCCCAGCATTTT
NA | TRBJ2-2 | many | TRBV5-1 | CASSGEFGRELFF | TGCGCCAGCAGCGGCGAGTTTGGGCGGGAGCTGTTTTTT
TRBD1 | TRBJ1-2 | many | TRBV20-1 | CSAVQGAEVGYTF | TGCAGTGCAGTACAGGGGGCCGAAGTTGGCTACACCTTC
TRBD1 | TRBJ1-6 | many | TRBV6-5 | CATIPGGFYNSPLHF | TGTGCCACCATTCCAGGGGGCTTCTATAATTCACCCCTCCACTTT
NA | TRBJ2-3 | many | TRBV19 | CASSMGASTDTQYF | TGTGCCAGTAGTATGGGGGCCAGCACAGATACGCAGTATTTT
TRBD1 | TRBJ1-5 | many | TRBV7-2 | CASSPRTGYSNQPQHF | TGTGCCAGCAGCCCTCGGACAGGTTATAGCAATCAGCCCCAGCATTTT
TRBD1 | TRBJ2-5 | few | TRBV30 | CAGDRSYQETQYF | TGTGCCGGGGACAGGAGCTACCAAGAGACCCAGTACTTC
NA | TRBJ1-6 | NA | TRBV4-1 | CASSQVRTGPSPLHF | TGCGCCAGCAGCCAAGTCCGTACAGGGCCCTCACCCCTCCACTTT
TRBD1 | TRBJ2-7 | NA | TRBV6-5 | CASSYFSQGPGEQYF | TGTGCCAGCAGTTATTTCTCACAGGGGCCTGGGGAGCAGTACTTC
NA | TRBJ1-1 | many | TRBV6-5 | CASSYPGRPEAFF | TGTGCCAGCAGTTACCCCGGTAGACCTGAAGCTTTCTTT
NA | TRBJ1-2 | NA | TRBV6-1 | CASREFDRFGGYTF | TGTGCCAGCAGGGAATTTGACAGGTTCGGTGGCTACACCTTC
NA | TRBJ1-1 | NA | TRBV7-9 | CASSLGSAGRNTEAFF | TGTGCCAGCAGCTTAGGATCGGCAGGGAGGAACACTGAAGCTTTCTTT
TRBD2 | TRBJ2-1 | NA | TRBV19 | CASSHLTSGGANEQFF | TGTGCCAGTAGCCACTTGACTAGCGGGGGGGCCAATGAGCAGTTCTTC
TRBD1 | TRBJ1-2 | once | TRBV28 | CASSLFPGGAGNYGYTF | TGTGCCAGCAGCCTCTTCCCAGGGGGCGCTGGGAACTATGGCTACACCTTC
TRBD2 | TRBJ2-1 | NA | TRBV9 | CASGLTSGRAKFF | TGTGCCAGCGGTCTGACTAGCGGGAGGGCCAAGTTCTTC
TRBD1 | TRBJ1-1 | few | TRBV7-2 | CASSRTPGQGASTEAFF | TGTGCCAGCAGCCGTACTCCGGGACAGGGGGCGAGCACTGAAGCTTTCTTT
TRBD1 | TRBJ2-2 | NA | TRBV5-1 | CASSLVTGSNTGELFF | TGCGCCAGCAGCTTGGTGACAGGGAGCAACACCGGGGAGCTGTTTTTT
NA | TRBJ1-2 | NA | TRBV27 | CASCYRVDHKDYTF | TGTGCCAGCTGTTACAGGGTAGACCATAAGGACTACACCTTC
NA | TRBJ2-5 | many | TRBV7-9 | CASSFKAPGVGEETQYF | TGTGCCAGCAGCTTCAAAGCACCCGGAGTAGGGGAAGAGACCCAGTACTTC
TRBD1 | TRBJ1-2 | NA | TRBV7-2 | CASSLGQGAQGYIF | TGTGCCAGCAGCCTCGGACAGGGGGCGCAGGGCTACATCTTC
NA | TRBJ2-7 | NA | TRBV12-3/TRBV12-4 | CASSLGQGVVHEQYF | TGTGCCAGCAGTTTGGGGCAGGGTGTCGTCCACGAGCAGTACTTC
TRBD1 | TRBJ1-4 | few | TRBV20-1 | CSASNRGQSEKLFF | TGCAGTGCTAGCAACAGGGGGCAGTCGGAAAAACTGTTTTTT
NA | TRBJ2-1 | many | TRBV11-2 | CASSLEGGSYNEQFF | TGTGCCAGCAGCTTAGAGGGCGGGTCTTACAATGAGCAGTTCTTC
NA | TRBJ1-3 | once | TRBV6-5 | CASRGYSGNTIYF | TGTGCCAGCAGGGGCTACTCTGGAAACACCATATATTTT
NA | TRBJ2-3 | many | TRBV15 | CATSRDGADTDTQYF | TGTGCCACCAGCAGAGATGGGGCCGACACAGATACGCAGTATTTT
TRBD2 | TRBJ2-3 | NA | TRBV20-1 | CSAREGSGSTDTQYF | TGCAGTGCTAGAGAGGGTAGCGGGAGTACAGATACGCAGTATTTT
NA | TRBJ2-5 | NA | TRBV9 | CASSVSGLKGETQYF | TGTGCCAGCAGCGTATCCGGGCTAAAGGGAGAGACCCAGTACTTC
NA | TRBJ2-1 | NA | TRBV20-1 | CSARFGGTAGTQFF | TGCAGTGCTAGATTCGGTGGAACCGCGGGGACCCAGTTCTTC
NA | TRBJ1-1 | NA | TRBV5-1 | CASSPADGGLGTEAFF | TGCGCCAGCAGCCCGGCAGATGGGGGGTTAGGCACTGAAGCTTTCTTT
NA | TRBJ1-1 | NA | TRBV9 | CANSVDNVNTEAFF | TGTGCCAACAGCGTAGATAACGTGAACACTGAAGCTTTCTTT
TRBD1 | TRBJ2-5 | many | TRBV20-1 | CSARGGVVETQYF | TGCAGTGCTCGAGGGGGCGTTGTGGAGACCCAGTACTTC
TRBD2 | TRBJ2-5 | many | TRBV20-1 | CSARDLRTSGGRETQYF | TGCAGTGCTAGAGATCTTAGGACTAGCGGGGGACGGGAGACCCAGTACTTC
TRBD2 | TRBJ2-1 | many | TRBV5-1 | CASSLAAGAENEQFF | TGCGCCAGCAGCTTGGCAGCGGGGGCGGAGAATGAGCAGTTCTTC
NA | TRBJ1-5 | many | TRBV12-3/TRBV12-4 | CASGGGYDQPQHF | TGTGCCAGTGGAGGGGGGTATGATCAGCCCCAGCATTTT
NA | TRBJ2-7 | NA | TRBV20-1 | CSARDLGGRHSPAGYEQYF | TGCAGTGCTAGAGATCTGGGGGGCCGTCACTCCCCGGCTGGCTACGAGCAGTACTTC
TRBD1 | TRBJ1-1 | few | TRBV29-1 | CSVESAGGGTEAFF | TGCAGCGTTGAATCGGCAGGGGGCGGAACTGAAGCTTTCTTT
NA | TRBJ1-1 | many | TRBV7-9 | CASSLAPGGSEAFF | TGTGCCAGCAGCTTAGCTCCCGGGGGATCCGAAGCTTTCTTT
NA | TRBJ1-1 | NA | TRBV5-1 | CASSLLLMNTEAFF | TGCGCCAGCAGCTTGCTCCTTATGAACACTGAAGCTTTCTTT
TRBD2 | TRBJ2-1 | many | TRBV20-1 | CSARTFQGLAGGRHNEQFF | TGCAGTGCTAGAACATTTCAGGGGCTAGCGGGGGGGCGTCACAATGAGCAGTTCTTC
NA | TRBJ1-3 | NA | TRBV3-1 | CASTRNRDSGNTIYF | TGTGCCAGCACCCGTAACAGGGACTCTGGAAACACCATATATTTT
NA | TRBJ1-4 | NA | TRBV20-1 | CSASSGQVQEKRFF | TGCAGTGCTAGTTCAGGGCAGGTGCAGGAAAAACGGTTTTTT
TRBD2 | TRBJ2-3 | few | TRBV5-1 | CASSLVPTSGTATDTQYF | TGCGCCAGCAGCTTGGTCCCGACTAGCGGGACGGCCACAGATACGCAGTATTTT
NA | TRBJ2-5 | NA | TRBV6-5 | CASSYPPRETQYF | TGTGCCAGCAGTTACCCCCCGAGAGAGACCCAGTACTTC
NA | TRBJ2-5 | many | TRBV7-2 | CASSVTTGRPGQYF | TGTGCCAGCAGCGTAACCACCGGACGGCCAGGGCAGTACTTC
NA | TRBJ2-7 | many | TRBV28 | CASRLGGRVGYGYEQYF | TGTGCCAGCAGGTTAGGCGGACGGGTGGGGTATGGCTACGAGCAGTACTTC
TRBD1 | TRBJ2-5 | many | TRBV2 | CASSWDRGLSGETQYF | TGTGCCAGCAGTTGGGACAGGGGGCTGAGTGGAGAGACCCAGTACTTC
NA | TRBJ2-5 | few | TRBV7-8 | CASSQPNEQYF | TGTGCCAGCAGCCAGCCTAATGAGCAGTACTTC
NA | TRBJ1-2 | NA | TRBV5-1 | CASSRADGGAWGYTF | TGCGCCAGCAGCAGGGCTGATGGGGGCGCCTGGGGCTACACCTTC
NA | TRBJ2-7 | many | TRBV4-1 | CASSQLTGRDEQYF | TGCGCCAGCAGCCAGCTAACGGGGCGGGACGAGCAGTACTTC
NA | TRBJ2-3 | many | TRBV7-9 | CASSFILTGNLTDTQYF | TGTGCCAGCAGCTTCATTTTAACAGGGAACCTCACAGATACGCAGTATTTT
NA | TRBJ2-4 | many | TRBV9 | CASSVGVERGDLDIQYF | TGTGCCAGCAGCGTGGGGGTCGAGAGGGGTGACTTGGACATTCAGTACTTC
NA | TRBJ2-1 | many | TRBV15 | CATSTPGDSSSYNEQFF | TGTGCCACCAGCACCCCGGGGGACAGCAGCTCCTACAATGAGCAGTTCTTC